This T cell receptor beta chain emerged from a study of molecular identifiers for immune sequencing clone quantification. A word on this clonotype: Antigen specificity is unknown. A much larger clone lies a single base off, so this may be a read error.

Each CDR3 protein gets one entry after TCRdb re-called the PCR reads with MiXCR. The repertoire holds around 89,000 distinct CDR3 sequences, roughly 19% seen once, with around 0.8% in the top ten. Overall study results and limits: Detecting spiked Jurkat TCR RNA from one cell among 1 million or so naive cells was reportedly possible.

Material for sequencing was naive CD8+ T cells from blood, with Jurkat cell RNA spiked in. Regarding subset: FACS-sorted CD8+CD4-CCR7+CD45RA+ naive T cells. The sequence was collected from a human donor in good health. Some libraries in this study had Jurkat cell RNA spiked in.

CDR3 sequence (DNA): TGCAGTGCTAGAGATACGGGGGTCCCCCAGCCCCGGCATTTT. Translation gives CSARDTGVPQPRHF. The chain recombines TRBV20-1 with TRBJ1-5; a weak D match, TRBD1 (5 bases). CDR1 is DFQATT, CDR2 SNEGSKA, per germline (reference sequence). The CDR3 runs 14 residues.